A selection of T cell receptor beta chains follows, all from one sample in a study of blood T cell repertoires in COVID-19. Here immunoSEQ multiplex PCR was the method, and the copy in TCRdb shows in-frame clones only, minus some. Of roughly 100,000 clones in the sample, roughly nine tenths are singletons; the top ten hold roughly 32%. What was sequenced was peripheral blood. Source of these receptors: a woman over 75 with acute or convalescent COVID-19. Both conserved end residues are part of each CDR3. The order of the fields is CDR3 length, V gene, D gene, J gene, clone size, CDR3 DNA, CDR3 protein. D genes are given only for firm matches. Clone size appears in some rows only: once, few, many, or a class for an expanded clone.

11	TRBV4-2	.	TRBJ2-7	.	TGTGCCAGCAGCTCGGGCTACGAGCAGTACTTC	CASSSGYEQYF
11	TRBV12-3/TRBV12-4	.	TRBJ2-7	.	TGTGCCAGCAGTTCCCTCTACGAGCAGTACTTC	CASSSLYEQYF
17	TRBV7-2	.	TRBJ2-7	once	TGTGCCAGCAGCTTACCCCCGGCCAGGACAAGCTCCTACGAGCAGTACTTC	CASSLPPARTSSYEQYF
14	TRBV5-8	.	TRBJ2-7	.	TGTGCCAGCAGCTTCCGACGGGGGAGCTACGAGCAGTACTTC	CASSFRRGSYEQYF
16	TRBV28	TRBD1	TRBJ1-4	.	TGTGCCAGCAGTTTAGAACAGGGGGCGACAAGTGAAAAACTGTTTTTT	CASSLEQGATSEKLFF
15	TRBV5-1	.	TRBJ2-5	.	TGCGCCAGCAGCTTGGGGATGGGGCAGGGTCAGACCCAGTACTTC	CASSLGMGQGQTQYF
16	TRBV7-2	TRBD1	TRBJ2-1	.	TGTGCCAGCAGCTTAGCTTCAGGGGGTGCCTACAATGAGCAGTTCTTC	CASSLASGGAYNEQFF
16	TRBV28	TRBD1	TRBJ2-7	.	TGTGCCAGCAGTTTGAGAGGACAGGCCCCTTTCTACGAGCAGTACTTC	CASSLRGQAPFYEQYF
14	TRBV30	TRBD1	TRBJ2-2	.	TGTGCCTGGAGGGGACAGGGGTTCCCCGGGGAGCTGTTTTTT	CAWRGQGFPGELFF
15	TRBV18	TRBD1	TRBJ1-1	.	TGTGCCAGCTCTCTAACGGGGACAGGGGGCACTGAAGCTTTCTTT	CASSLTGTGGTEAFF
14	TRBV28	TRBD2	TRBJ2-5	.	TGTGCCAGCAGTTCCGGGACTAGATTGGAGACCCAGTACTTC	CASSSGTRLETQYF
16	TRBV28	TRBD1	TRBJ1-5	.	TGTGCCAGCAGTGACAGGGTTCCCTATAGCAATCAGCCCCAGCATTTT	CASSDRVPYSNQPQHF
15	TRBV6-5	TRBD1	TRBJ2-7	.	TGTGCCAGCAGTTATGGGACAGGGAAGGCCTACGAGCAGTACTTC	CASSYGTGKAYEQYF
17	TRBV5-6	TRBD1	TRBJ1-3	.	TGTGCCAGCACCTCTTTACGGGACAGGGCCTCTGGAAACACCATATATTTT	CASTSLRDRASGNTIYF
15	TRBV6-1	TRBD1	TRBJ1-6	.	TGTGCCAGCAGTGAAGGAGGGACAGATAATTCACCCCTCCACTTT	CASSEGGTDNSPLHF
16	TRBV7-2	TRBD2	TRBJ2-2	once	TGTGCCAGCAGCTTAGCTAGCGGGGGGGCCACCGGGGAGCTGTTTTTT	CASSLASGGATGELFF
19	TRBV4-2	TRBD2	TRBJ2-7	.	TGTGCCAGCAGCCAAGATGGGCCATCCCTACGACTAGCGGGGGATGAGCAGTACTTC	CASSQDGPSLRLAGDEQYF
13	TRBV5-1	.	TRBJ2-3	.	TGCGCCAGCAGTCTTCCCGGTGTGGATACGCAGTATTTT	CASSLPGVDTQYF
12	TRBV7-2	TRBD1	TRBJ2-7	once	TGTGCCAGCAGCGGAACAGGGGACGAGCAGTACTTC	CASSGTGDEQYF
15	TRBV19	TRBD1	TRBJ1-4	.	TGTGCCAGTAGTTTTCAACAGGGGACGAATGAAAAACTGTTTTTT	CASSFQQGTNEKLFF
16	TRBV7-9	TRBD2	TRBJ2-5	.	TGTGCCAGCAGCCTCACTAGCGGGGGGCCTCTGGAGACCCAGTACTTC	CASSLTSGGPLETQYF
14	TRBV27	TRBD1	TRBJ1-1	.	TGTGCCAGCAGTCCCGACAGGGCCTACACTGAAGCTTTCTTT	CASSPDRAYTEAFF
15	TRBV7-6	.	TRBJ1-1	few	TGTGCCAGCAGCTCCCTGGGGGGGTTGAACACTGAAGCTTTCTTT	CASSSLGGLNTEAFF
19	TRBV10-2	.	TRBJ2-2	.	TGCGCCAGCAGTTGGATTAAAACGGACAGACTCTATCACACCGGGGAGCTGTTTTTT	CASSWIKTDRLYHTGELFF
16	TRBV12-5	.	TRBJ1-5	.	TGTGCTAGTGGTTTGGTACCCCGGGGGGATAATCAGCCCCAGCATTTT	CASGLVPRGDNQPQHF
14	TRBV10-3	.	TRBJ2-2	.	TGTGCCATCAATCCGGGAATGAACACCGGGGAGCTGTTTTTT	CAINPGMNTGELFF